This T cell receptor beta chain derives from a study of blood T cell repertoires in COVID-19. The age range of participants was about 18 to 95 years, with residence in under 25 US areas. This clone was counted between two and nine times. The CDR3 runs 14 residues. Germline lookup yields CDR1 SGHAT and CDR2 FQNNGV. V lost 8 bases, J lost 2 bases, and 16 bases lay in between. The protocol was immunoSEQ multiplex PCR, while the TCRdb copy is restricted to in-frame clones and leaves out a portion. Among a few hundred thousand clones listed, 75% to 90% were seen once. This sequence was found in a woman aged 40 to 50 who had recovered from COVID-19. Sequencing used PBMCs or T cells enriched from blood (not recorded which). The chain joins TRBV11-2 to TRBJ2-7, with TRBD1 as a possible D gene (5 bases). The CDR3 DNA follows: TGTGCCAGCTCGAGAGCAGGGATGGCCTACGAGCAGTACTTC. The encoded protein is CASSRAGMAYEQYF.